These T cell receptor beta chains were read from a single sample in a study of post-analysis software for immune sequencing data. Each CDR3 protein gets one entry after TCRdb re-called the PCR reads with MiXCR. The sample consists of fewer than 850,000 distinct CDR3 sequences, 25% to 30% of them appearing once. Sequencing was done on a sample of blood. The receptors shown here come from a girl under 18 with multiple sclerosis. Both conserved end residues are part of each CDR3. D genes are given only for firm matches. Clone size is shown for a subset of rows, as once, few, many or a class of expanded clone.

.	many	TRBV5-1	TRBJ2-1	CASSLDRSSYNEQFF	TGCGCCAGCAGCTTGGACAGGAGCTCCTACAATGAGCAGTTCTTC
.	few	TRBV15	TRBJ2-6	CATSSRSKTLSGANVLTF	TGTGCCACCAGCAGTCGGAGCAAAACCCTTTCTGGGGCCAACGTCCTGACTTTC
.	.	TRBV5-8	TRBJ2-5	CARSSRPGRETQYF	TGTGCCCGCAGCTCCCGACCAGGTCGAGAGACCCAGTACTTC
TRBD1	.	TRBV29-1	TRBJ1-1	CSVFRDRGTEAFF	TGCAGCGTGTTTCGGGACAGGGGAACTGAAGCTTTCTTT
TRBD1	.	TRBV28	TRBJ1-2	CASIHRGGGYTF	TGTGCCAGCATCCACAGGGGCGGGGGCTACACCTTC
TRBD2	.	TRBV9	TRBJ2-1	CASSVVGGGLAGGKSSYNEQFF	TGTGCCAGCAGCGTAGTTGGTGGGGGACTAGCGGGAGGCAAGAGCTCCTACAATGAGCAGTTCTTC
.	few	TRBV4-3	TRBJ2-5	CASSQVVARHETQYF	TGCGCCAGCAGCCAAGTAGTGGCTAGACATGAGACCCAGTACTTC
.	once	TRBV2	TRBJ2-7	CASSETRPLGEQYF	TGTGCCAGCAGTGAAACCAGGCCCTTAGGCGAGCAGTACTTC
.	few	TRBV28	TRBJ2-5	CASSPPVRQETQYF	TGTGCCAGCAGTCCCCCCGTAAGGCAAGAGACCCAGTACTTC
TRBD2	few	TRBV20-1	TRBJ2-1	CSARDWAGGLYNEQFF	TGCAGTGCTAGAGATTGGGCGGGGGGGCTTTACAATGAGCAGTTCTTC
TRBD1	few	TRBV4-3	TRBJ2-3	CASSQGNRGTTDTQYF	TGCGCCAGCAGCCAAGGAAACAGGGGAACGACAGATACGCAGTATTTT
.	.	TRBV18	TRBJ1-1	CASSRERGIKGDTEAFF	TGTGCCAGCTCACGAGAAAGAGGGATCAAAGGGGATACTGAAGCTTTCTTT
TRBD2	few	TRBV20-1	TRBJ2-1	CSARSSGDNEQFF	TGCAGTGCTAGGTCTAGCGGGGACAATGAGCAGTTCTTC
.	.	TRBV5-1	TRBJ1-1	CASSPGPGRDTEAFF	TGCGCCAGCAGCCCCGGACCGGGCCGGGACACTGAAGCTTTCTTT
.	many	TRBV7-2	TRBJ2-7	CASSPRGPGYEQYF	TGTGCCAGCAGCCCCCGGGGCCCAGGGTACGAGCAGTACTTC
.	once	TRBV6-6	TRBJ1-5	CASSYRPAGSNQPQHF	TGTGCCAGCAGTTACCGACCTGCAGGGTCCAATCAGCCCCAGCATTTT
.	.	TRBV2	TRBJ1-1	CASSDAAPMNTEAFF	TGTGCCAGCAGTGATGCGGCGCCCATGAACACTGAAGCTTTCTTT
TRBD1	few	TRBV6-1	TRBJ1-2	CASSGIRDRGDYGYTF	TGTGCCAGCAGTGGGATCCGGGACAGGGGGGACTATGGCTACACCTTC
.	few	TRBV7-2	TRBJ1-2	CASSLDKGRGVDGYTF	TGTGCCAGCAGCTTAGATAAGGGCAGGGGAGTAGATGGCTACACCTTC
TRBD1	.	TRBV3-1	TRBJ1-1	CASSRETGSTEAFF	TGTGCCAGCAGCCGCGAGACAGGGTCTACTGAAGCTTTCTTT
.	.	TRBV11-2	TRBJ2-4	CASSLGPGVANIQYF	TGTGCCAGCAGCTTAGGCCCAGGGGTGGCGAACATTCAGTACTTC
.	.	TRBV5-5	TRBJ1-5	CASSSGTIANQPQHF	TGTGCCAGCAGCTCAGGGACAATCGCCAATCAGCCCCAGCATTTT
TRBD1	few	TRBV7-2	TRBJ2-5	CACSFDRGLETQYF	TGTGCCTGCAGCTTCGACAGGGGGCTAGAGACCCAGTACTTC
TRBD1	.	TRBV25-1	TRBJ2-3	CASSEPKNLKDRGTTDTQYF	TGTGCCAGCAGTGAACCGAAAAACCTCAAGGACAGGGGAACCACAGATACGCAGTATTTT
.	.	TRBV12-5	TRBJ2-5	CASGQLGDTETQYF	TGTGCTAGTGGTCAGCTCGGGGACACGGAGACCCAGTACTTC
.	few	TRBV29-1	TRBJ2-7	CSVVGGNAREQYF	TGCAGCGTTGTTGGAGGGAACGCCCGCGAGCAGTACTTC
.	few	TRBV6-2/TRBV6-3	TRBJ1-5	CASSYSGAPQPQHF	TGTGCCAGCAGTTACTCTGGGGCTCCTCAGCCCCAGCATTTT
.	few	TRBV6-4	TRBJ1-1	CASSDSGSRNTEAFF	TGTGCCAGCAGTGACTCGGGGTCACGCAACACTGAAGCTTTCTTT
TRBD1	few	TRBV20-1	TRBJ1-6	CSARVEQGAYNSPLHF	TGCAGTGCTAGAGTGGAGCAGGGGGCCTATAATTCACCCCTCCACTTT
TRBD1	.	TRBV29-1	TRBJ1-1	CSAPDRGHDGTEAFF	TGCAGCGCTCCGGACAGGGGGCATGATGGCACTGAAGCTTTCTTT
TRBD2	few	TRBV7-8	TRBJ2-7	CASSGRLVQRENLRLTYEQYF	TGTGCCAGCAGCGGCCGTCTTGTCCAGCGGGAGAACTTAAGGCTTACCTACGAGCAGTACTTC
TRBD2	.	TRBV10-3	TRBJ2-1	CATSVTSGDYNEQFF	TGTGCCACCTCAGTGACTAGCGGAGACTACAATGAGCAGTTCTTC
.	.	TRBV10-3	TRBJ2-1	CAISESGRSSYNEQFF	TGTGCCATCAGTGAGTCGGGGAGAAGCTCCTACAATGAGCAGTTCTTC
TRBD2	.	TRBV7-8	TRBJ2-4	CASSRGTSGSSWAKNIQYF	TGTGCCAGCAGCCGGGGGACTAGCGGGAGTTCATGGGCCAAAAACATTCAGTACTTC
TRBD1	.	TRBV5-1	TRBJ1-2	CASSLEGRGNYGYTF	TGCGCCAGCAGCTTGGAGGGCAGGGGGAACTATGGCTACACCTTC
.	.	TRBV3-1	TRBJ1-2	CASSQIAGNGYTF	TGTGCCAGCAGCCAAATTGCAGGGAATGGCTACACCTTC
TRBD1	.	TRBV5-1	TRBJ2-3	CASSFRDRVGSDTQYF	TGCGCCAGCAGCTTCAGGGACAGGGTTGGGTCAGATACGCAGTATTTT
TRBD1	once	TRBV28	TRBJ1-5	CASSRRTGVHQPQHF	TGTGCCAGCAGTCGCCGGACAGGGGTACATCAGCCCCAGCATTTT
.	.	TRBV11-2	TRBJ1-5	CASSLGRVGGNQPQHF	TGTGCCAGCAGTCTAGGGAGGGTAGGCGGCAATCAGCCCCAGCATTTT
.	.	TRBV6-2/TRBV6-3	TRBJ2-7	CASSSQTGYEQYF	TGTGCCAGCAGTTCCCAGACTGGGTACGAGCAGTACTTC
.	many	TRBV4-1	TRBJ2-1	CASSQKPHEQFF	TGCGCCAGCAGCCAGAAGCCCCATGAGCAGTTCTTC
.	few	TRBV27	TRBJ2-4	CASSPGSAGNIQYF	TGTGCCAGCAGTCCCGGGTCAGCGGGAAACATTCAGTACTTC
.	.	TRBV6-4	TRBJ2-5	CASSWVREPPLLQETQYF	TGTGCCAGCAGTTGGGTAAGAGAGCCACCCCTCCTCCAAGAGACCCAGTACTTC
.	few	TRBV20-1	TRBJ1-1	CSARSAGTANTEAFF	TGCAGTGCTAGATCAGCCGGGACGGCGAACACTGAAGCTTTCTTT
.	.	TRBV29-1	TRBJ2-2	CSVVEGGQGWVTGELFF	TGCAGCGTTGTCGAAGGGGGGCAGGGATGGGTCACCGGGGAGCTGTTTTTT
.	few	TRBV6-1	TRBJ2-3	CASLITGNTDTQYF	TGTGCCAGCTTAATCACGGGGAACACAGATACGCAGTATTTT
TRBD1	many	TRBV29-1	TRBJ2-5	CSVADRGIQETQYF	TGCAGCGTTGCGGACAGGGGAATCCAAGAGACCCAGTACTTC
TRBD1	.	TRBV6-5	TRBJ1-2	CASLRGPLYGCTF	TGTGCCAGCTTGAGGGGGCCACTCTATGGCTGCACCTTC
TRBD1	.	TRBV28	TRBJ1-4	CASSQLGQGSLATNEKLFF	TGTGCCAGCAGCCAATTGGGACAGGGTTCACTTGCAACTAATGAAAAACTGTTTTTT
.	many	TRBV12-3/TRBV12-4	TRBJ2-7	CASSLDDEQYF	TGTGCCAGCAGCCTCGACGACGAGCAGTACTTC
.	many	TRBV29-1	TRBJ2-4	CSVSTLWDLKNIQYF	TGCAGCGTATCAACATTATGGGACCTTAAAAACATTCAGTACTTC
TRBD2	few	TRBV7-8	TRBJ2-1	CASSLGPSGAYNEQFF	TGTGCCAGCAGCTTAGGCCCTAGCGGCGCTTACAATGAGCAGTTCTTC
TRBD1	.	TRBV29-1	TRBJ1-2	CSVGTGGAGDGYTF	TGCAGCGTTGGGACAGGGGGCGCGGGAGATGGCTACACCTTC